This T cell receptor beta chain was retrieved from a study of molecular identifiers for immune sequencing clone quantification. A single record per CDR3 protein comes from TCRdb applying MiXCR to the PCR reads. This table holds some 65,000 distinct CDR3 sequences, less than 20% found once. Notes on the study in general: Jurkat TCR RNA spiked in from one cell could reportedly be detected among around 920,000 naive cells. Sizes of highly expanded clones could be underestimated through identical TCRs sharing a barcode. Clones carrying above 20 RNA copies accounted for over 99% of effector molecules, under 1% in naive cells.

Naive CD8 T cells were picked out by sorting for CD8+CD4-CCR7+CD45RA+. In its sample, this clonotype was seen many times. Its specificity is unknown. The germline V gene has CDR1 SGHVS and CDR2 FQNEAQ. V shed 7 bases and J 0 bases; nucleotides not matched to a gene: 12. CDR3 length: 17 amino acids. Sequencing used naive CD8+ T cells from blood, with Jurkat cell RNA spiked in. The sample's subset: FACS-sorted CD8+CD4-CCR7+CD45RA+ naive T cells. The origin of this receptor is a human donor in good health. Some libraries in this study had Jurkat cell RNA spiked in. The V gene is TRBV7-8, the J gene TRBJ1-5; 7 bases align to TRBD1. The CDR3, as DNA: TGTGCCAGCACCCCCCTAGGGGGACAGAATAGCAATCAGCCCCAGCATTTT. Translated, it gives CASTPLGGQNSNQPQHF.